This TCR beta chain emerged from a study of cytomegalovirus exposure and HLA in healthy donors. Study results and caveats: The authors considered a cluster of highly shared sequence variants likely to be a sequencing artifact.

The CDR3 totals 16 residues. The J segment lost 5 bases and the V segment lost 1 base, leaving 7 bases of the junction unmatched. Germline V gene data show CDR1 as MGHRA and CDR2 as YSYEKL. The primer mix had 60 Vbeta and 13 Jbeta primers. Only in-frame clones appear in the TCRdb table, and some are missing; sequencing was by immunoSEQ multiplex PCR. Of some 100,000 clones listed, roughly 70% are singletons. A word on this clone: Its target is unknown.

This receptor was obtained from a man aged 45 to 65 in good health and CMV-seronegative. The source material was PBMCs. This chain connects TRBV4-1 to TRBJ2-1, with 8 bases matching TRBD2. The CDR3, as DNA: TGCGCCAGCAGCCAAGCGACTAGCGATCTCGACAATGAGCAGTTCTTC. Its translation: CASSQATSDLDNEQFF.